What follows is one TCR beta chain and its context. The antigen remains undetermined. It was RNA transcripts that yielded the amplified TCR beta CDR3 regions. Carried out on the TCR CDR3, a first-round RT-PCR used the HTBI primer set. TCRdb re-derived calls from the multiplex PCR reads in MiXCR, one entry per CDR3 protein. Of more than 300,000 distinct CDR3 sequences in the sample, 17% were seen once. The data originate from a study of T cells in Graves' hyperthyroidism and ophthalmopathy. Pregnant or lactating patients were excluded, as were those with uncontrolled infection or other autoimmune disease. Any symptoms of ophthalmopathy came after the first hyperthyroidism diagnosis, from which the blood sample dates. Whole-study results and caveats: Most expanded thyroid clonotypes above 0.001 recurred in blood. Patients with ophthalmopathy were separated from those with stable hyperthyroidism by a 13 V-J model.

The germline CDR1 and CDR2 sequences are MNHEY and SMNVEV (reference sequence). Trimming removed 4 bases at V and 8 bases at J, with 6 bases between. The CDR3 is 11 amino acids. The V gene is TRBV27, the J gene TRBJ2-1; D is unresolved. The specimen sequenced was blood. The receptor's source is a woman aged 25 to 39 with Graves' hyperthyroidism that later progressed to Graves' ophthalmopathy. CDR3 amino acids: CASSSVYEQFF. The CDR3 DNA is TGTGCCAGCAGTTCAGTCTATGAGCAGTTCTTC.